These T cell receptor beta chains were read from a single sample in a study of T cell changes during pregnancy in multiple sclerosis. The protocol was immunoSEQ multiplex PCR, while the TCRdb copy is restricted to in-frame clones and leaves out a portion. The sample lists tens of thousands of clones, 80% to 95% occurring once. The source was CD4+ T cells from peripheral blood mononuclear cells, collected before pregnancy. The receptors stem from a female donor with multiple sclerosis, enrolled in a pregnancy study. CDR3s include the opening cysteine and the closing phenylalanine or tryptophan. The order of the fields is D gene, V gene, CDR3 protein. A D gene is named only where the DNA matches it firmly.

D gene: TRBD2
V gene: TRBV4-1
CDR3 protein: CASSLGLAGDTQYF

D gene: TRBD1
V gene: TRBV9
CDR3 protein: CASSVEPGTGYEQYF

D gene: .
V gene: TRBV19
CDR3 protein: CASSIGGGQPQHF

D gene: TRBD2
V gene: TRBV6-6
CDR3 protein: CASSRTSGNRSYEQYF

D gene: TRBD1
V gene: TRBV6-6
CDR3 protein: CASSRTGGGNTEAFF

D gene: TRBD2
V gene: TRBV27
CDR3 protein: CASSLYPAGGPEETQYF

D gene: .
V gene: TRBV11-3
CDR3 protein: CASSQGTVANEQFF

D gene: TRBD2
V gene: TRBV28
CDR3 protein: CASTSGRAQGNEQFF

D gene: TRBD2
V gene: TRBV6-5
CDR3 protein: CASSYLTSGSRHEQFF

D gene: TRBD2
V gene: TRBV29-1
CDR3 protein: CSVAPDAGEGKTQYF

D gene: TRBD1
V gene: TRBV5-1
CDR3 protein: CASSSGQSLETQYF

D gene: .
V gene: TRBV7-9
CDR3 protein: CASSSPRDKLDTQYF

D gene: .
V gene: TRBV5-4
CDR3 protein: CASSSNRAYRNEQYF

D gene: .
V gene: TRBV5-4
CDR3 protein: CASSFGGDKQNTQYF

D gene: .
V gene: TRBV19
CDR3 protein: CASSITLGLFTETQYF

D gene: .
V gene: TRBV29-1
CDR3 protein: CSVEGPNGYTF

D gene: TRBD1
V gene: TRBV7-2
CDR3 protein: CASSPWGTDSNQPQHF

D gene: .
V gene: TRBV14
CDR3 protein: CASSQGSVFPSYEQYF

D gene: TRBD1
V gene: TRBV7-2
CDR3 protein: CASSQGDRGYGYTF

D gene: .
V gene: TRBV19
CDR3 protein: CASSGLTGSGANVLTF

D gene: .
V gene: TRBV4-1
CDR3 protein: CASSQGAGRSGNTIYF

D gene: TRBD1
V gene: TRBV5-1
CDR3 protein: CASSPRVDRVTYYEQYF

D gene: TRBD1
V gene: TRBV30
CDR3 protein: CAWSVNRGQGYQPQHF

D gene: .
V gene: TRBV29-1
CDR3 protein: CSVEDYGREQYF

D gene: TRBD2
V gene: TRBV25-1
CDR3 protein: CASSELAGGGYEQYF

D gene: TRBD2
V gene: TRBV5-4
CDR3 protein: CASSYKGRLAGGEQYF